A selection of T cell receptor beta chains follows, all from one sample in a study of naive and memory T cell subsets. MiXCR, applied by TCRdb to the 5' RACE reads, yields one record per CDR3 protein. The sample has 56,000 or so distinct CDR3 sequences; over 6% are singletons. These receptors were obtained from a female donor in good health. Each CDR3 is given with its conserved first and last residue. The order of the fields is D gene, V gene, clone size, J gene, CDR3 protein, CDR3 DNA. The D gene is left open where the match is weak. A clone size is listed for some rows: how often the clone was seen (once, few, many), or a class if it is expanded.

d_call: -
v_call: TRBV6-2/TRBV6-3
clone_size: -
j_call: TRBJ2-2
cdr3_aa: CASRKRLRGYDTGELFF
cdr3_nt: TGTGCCAGCAGGAAGCGCCTCAGGGGTTACGACACCGGGGAGCTGTTTTTT

d_call: TRBD1
v_call: TRBV20-1
clone_size: many
j_call: TRBJ1-6
cdr3_aa: CSARDPLQGLHNSPLHF
cdr3_nt: TGCAGTGCTAGAGATCCCCTACAGGGGTTACATAATTCACCCCTCCACTTT

d_call: -
v_call: TRBV7-3
clone_size: many
j_call: TRBJ1-2
cdr3_aa: CASSPGRHNYGYTF
cdr3_nt: TGTGCCAGCAGCCCCGGACGGCATAACTATGGCTACACCTTC

d_call: TRBD1
v_call: TRBV20-1
clone_size: many
j_call: TRBJ2-7
cdr3_aa: CSAPRPDRAREQYF
cdr3_nt: TGCAGTGCGCCGAGACCGGACAGGGCTCGCGAGCAGTACTTC

d_call: -
v_call: TRBV4-2
clone_size: -
j_call: TRBJ1-3
cdr3_aa: CASSQEGTTSGNTIYF
cdr3_nt: TGTGCCAGCAGCCAAGAGGGGACTACCTCTGGAAACACCATATATTTT

d_call: -
v_call: TRBV20-1
clone_size: many
j_call: TRBJ1-2
cdr3_aa: CSARDHRNYGYTF
cdr3_nt: TGCAGTGCTAGAGATCACAGGAACTATGGCTACACCTTC

d_call: -
v_call: TRBV3-1
clone_size: few
j_call: TRBJ1-2
cdr3_aa: CASSRTTANYGYTF
cdr3_nt: TGTGCCAGCAGCCGTACGACAGCTAACTATGGCTACACCTTC

d_call: TRBD1
v_call: TRBV27
clone_size: -
j_call: TRBJ1-1
cdr3_aa: CASGGQGPEAFF
cdr3_nt: TGTGCCAGCGGCGGACAGGGCCCCGAAGCTTTCTTT

d_call: -
v_call: TRBV30
clone_size: few
j_call: TRBJ1-4
cdr3_aa: CAWSRIKEKLFF
cdr3_nt: TGTGCCTGGAGCAGAATCAAAGAAAAACTGTTTTTT

d_call: -
v_call: TRBV6-5
clone_size: many
j_call: TRBJ1-5
cdr3_aa: CASRLMREGQPQHF
cdr3_nt: TGTGCCAGCAGACTCATGAGGGAGGGTCAGCCCCAGCATTTT

d_call: TRBD2
v_call: TRBV7-2
clone_size: -
j_call: TRBJ2-1
cdr3_aa: CASSGSGTSGGLTYNEQFF
cdr3_nt: TGTGCCAGCAGCGGGTCCGGGACTAGCGGGGGCCTCACCTACAATGAGCAGTTCTTC

d_call: -
v_call: TRBV7-9
clone_size: -
j_call: TRBJ2-6
cdr3_aa: CASSFFADAGANVLTF
cdr3_nt: TGTGCCAGCAGCTTTTTCGCCGACGCGGGGGCCAACGTCCTGACTTTC

d_call: -
v_call: TRBV12-3/TRBV12-4
clone_size: many
j_call: TRBJ1-1
cdr3_aa: CASLLRGAPNTEAFF
cdr3_nt: TGTGCCAGCCTACTTCGGGGGGCCCCGAACACTGAAGCTTTCTTT

d_call: -
v_call: TRBV18
clone_size: many
j_call: TRBJ1-2
cdr3_aa: CASSVGTDGYTF
cdr3_nt: TGTGCCAGCTCAGTCGGAACGGATGGCTACACCTTC

d_call: -
v_call: TRBV28
clone_size: -
j_call: TRBJ1-5
cdr3_aa: CASGYSGPANQPQHF
cdr3_nt: TGTGCCAGCGGTTACTCCGGGCCAGCAAATCAGCCCCAGCATTTT

d_call: -
v_call: TRBV6-5
clone_size: many
j_call: TRBJ2-7
cdr3_aa: CASKGPAREQYF
cdr3_nt: TGTGCCAGCAAAGGACCCGCCCGCGAGCAGTACTTC

d_call: -
v_call: TRBV7-2
clone_size: many
j_call: TRBJ1-6
cdr3_aa: CASTVTGGGNSPLHF
cdr3_nt: TGTGCCAGCACGGTGACAGGAGGTGGTAATTCACCCCTCCACTTT

d_call: -
v_call: TRBV11-2
clone_size: few
j_call: TRBJ1-2
cdr3_aa: CASSSRLSLSGYTF
cdr3_nt: TGTGCCAGCAGTTCTCGGCTATCTCTTAGTGGCTACACCTTC

d_call: TRBD1
v_call: TRBV6-5
clone_size: -
j_call: TRBJ2-1
cdr3_aa: CASSYRPPGTGPNEQFF
cdr3_nt: TGTGCCAGCAGTTACCGCCCGCCGGGGACAGGTCCCAATGAGCAGTTCTTC

d_call: TRBD1
v_call: TRBV18
clone_size: few
j_call: TRBJ1-2
cdr3_aa: CASTGTGGYGYTF
cdr3_nt: TGTGCCAGCACTGGGACAGGGGGCTATGGCTACACCTTC

d_call: TRBD2
v_call: TRBV3-1
clone_size: -
j_call: TRBJ2-7
cdr3_aa: CASSPFSTSGGSYEQYF
cdr3_nt: TGTGCCAGCAGCCCGTTTAGCACGAGCGGGGGATCCTACGAGCAGTACTTC

d_call: -
v_call: TRBV5-1
clone_size: -
j_call: TRBJ2-5
cdr3_aa: CASSLGGPLTETQYF
cdr3_nt: TGCGCCAGCAGCTTAGGGGGACCCTTGACGGAGACCCAGTACTTC

d_call: -
v_call: TRBV12-3/TRBV12-4
clone_size: few
j_call: TRBJ2-1
cdr3_aa: CASTFGLGDYNEQFF
cdr3_nt: TGTGCCAGCACCTTCGGTCTAGGGGATTACAATGAGCAGTTCTTC

d_call: -
v_call: TRBV7-9
clone_size: -
j_call: TRBJ1-3
cdr3_aa: CATPKGTRSGNTIYF
cdr3_nt: TGTGCCACCCCAAAGGGGACGAGGTCTGGAAACACCATATATTTT

d_call: -
v_call: TRBV12-3/TRBV12-4
clone_size: many
j_call: TRBJ1-2
cdr3_aa: CASSLLEQLGDTF
cdr3_nt: TGTGCCAGCAGTTTACTGGAACAGCTAGGCGACACCTTC

d_call: -
v_call: TRBV4-3
clone_size: few
j_call: TRBJ2-1
cdr3_aa: CASSQGPGSKEFF
cdr3_nt: TGCGCCAGCAGCCAAGGCCCAGGGTCGAAGGAGTTCTTC

d_call: -
v_call: TRBV4-1
clone_size: few
j_call: TRBJ2-3
cdr3_aa: CASSPRPPGQFTDTQYF
cdr3_nt: TGCGCCAGCAGCCCTAGACCTCCGGGACAATTCACAGATACGCAGTATTTT

d_call: TRBD1
v_call: TRBV28
clone_size: many
j_call: TRBJ1-2
cdr3_aa: CASTGQGGGYTF
cdr3_nt: TGTGCCAGCACTGGGCAGGGGGGAGGCTACACCTTC

d_call: -
v_call: TRBV30
clone_size: few
j_call: TRBJ2-2
cdr3_aa: CAWSVPPNTGELFF
cdr3_nt: TGTGCCTGGAGTGTACCCCCGAACACCGGGGAGCTGTTTTTT

d_call: -
v_call: TRBV20-1
clone_size: many
j_call: TRBJ2-2
cdr3_aa: CSARPTRGGAGELFF
cdr3_nt: TGCAGTGCTAGACCCACGAGGGGTGGGGCCGGGGAGCTGTTTTTT

d_call: -
v_call: TRBV4-2
clone_size: -
j_call: TRBJ2-6
cdr3_aa: CASSQKSTGSGANVLTF
cdr3_nt: TGTGCCAGCAGCCAAAAGAGTACAGGGTCTGGGGCCAACGTCCTGACTTTC

d_call: -
v_call: TRBV29-1
clone_size: few
j_call: TRBJ2-5
cdr3_aa: CSVTPPEVKTEQTQYF
cdr3_nt: TGCAGCGTTACCCCGCCGGAGGTCAAAACGGAGCAGACCCAGTACTTC

d_call: TRBD1
v_call: TRBV4-3
clone_size: few
j_call: TRBJ1-3
cdr3_aa: CASSQGQGSYTIYF
cdr3_nt: TGCGCCAGCAGCCAAGGACAGGGGAGCTACACCATATATTTT

d_call: TRBD2
v_call: TRBV7-2
clone_size: -
j_call: TRBJ2-7
cdr3_aa: CASSVGLAGTYEQYF
cdr3_nt: TGTGCCAGCAGCGTAGGACTAGCGGGGACCTACGAGCAGTACTTC

d_call: -
v_call: TRBV12-3/TRBV12-4
clone_size: -
j_call: TRBJ1-5
cdr3_aa: CASSSGARTNQPQHF
cdr3_nt: TGTGCCAGCAGTTCGGGGGCCAGAACAAATCAGCCCCAGCATTTT

d_call: TRBD1
v_call: TRBV12-3/TRBV12-4
clone_size: few
j_call: TRBJ1-6
cdr3_aa: CASSPGTGPVSPLHF
cdr3_nt: TGTGCCAGCAGTCCCGGGACAGGGCCGGTTTCACCCCTCCACTTT

d_call: TRBD2
v_call: TRBV6-2/TRBV6-3
clone_size: -
j_call: TRBJ2-1
cdr3_aa: CASSPGGAYNEQFF
cdr3_nt: TGTGCCAGCAGTCCGGGAGGGGCCTACAATGAGCAGTTCTTC

d_call: -
v_call: TRBV6-6
clone_size: -
j_call: TRBJ1-5
cdr3_aa: CASSYEGFSNQPQHF
cdr3_nt: TGTGCCAGCAGTTATGAGGGGTTTAGCAATCAGCCCCAGCATTTT

d_call: -
v_call: TRBV12-3/TRBV12-4
clone_size: few
j_call: TRBJ1-2
cdr3_aa: CASSLVRNYGYTF
cdr3_nt: TGTGCCAGCAGTTTAGTCCGGAACTATGGCTACACCTTC

d_call: -
v_call: TRBV9
clone_size: -
j_call: TRBJ2-2
cdr3_aa: CASSVGPGDTGELFF
cdr3_nt: TGTGCCAGCAGCGTAGGCCCCGGGGACACCGGGGAGCTGTTTTTT

d_call: -
v_call: TRBV6-2/TRBV6-3
clone_size: many
j_call: TRBJ2-5
cdr3_aa: CASSYGRETQYF
cdr3_nt: TGTGCCAGCAGTTACGGTCGGGAGACCCAGTACTTC

d_call: -
v_call: TRBV18
clone_size: many
j_call: TRBJ2-5
cdr3_aa: CASSPPYETQYF
cdr3_nt: TGTGCCAGCTCACCACCTTACGAGACCCAGTACTTC